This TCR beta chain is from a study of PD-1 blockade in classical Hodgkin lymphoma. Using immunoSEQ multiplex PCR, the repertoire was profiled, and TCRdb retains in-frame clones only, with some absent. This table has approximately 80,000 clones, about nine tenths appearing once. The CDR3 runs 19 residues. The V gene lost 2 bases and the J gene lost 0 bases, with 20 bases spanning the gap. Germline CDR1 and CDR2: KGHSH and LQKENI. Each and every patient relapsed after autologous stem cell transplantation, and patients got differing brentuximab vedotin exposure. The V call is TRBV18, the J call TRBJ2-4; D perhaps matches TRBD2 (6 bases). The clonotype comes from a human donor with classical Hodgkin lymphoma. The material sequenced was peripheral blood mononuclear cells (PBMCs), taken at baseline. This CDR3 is CASSPGAPMGGLAKNIQYF. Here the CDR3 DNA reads TGTGCCAGCTCACCAGGGGCCCCCATGGGGGGACTAGCCAAAAACATTCAGTACTTC.